This T cell receptor (beta chain) was recovered during a study of response to subunit inactivated influenza vaccine. Per the germline V gene, CDR1 is ENHRY and CDR2 is SYGVKD. The germline V and J ends were trimmed by 6 bases and 1 base, with 12 bases remaining between them. The length of the CDR3 is 14 residues. Notes on this clonotype: Its antigen is unidentified.

Study conclusions and caveats: It was suggested by the authors that few new T cells are recruited by each seasonal influenza vaccination.

TCRdb re-called the RT-PCR reads through MiXCR, storing one row per CDR3 protein. The sample consists of 650,000 to 800,000 distinct CDR3 sequences, approximately 13% of them appearing once. Sample: PBMCs from blood, taken 14 to 15 days before vaccination. This TCR derives from a man between 50 and 59 years old who received an inactivated influenza vaccine. The chain has TRBV10-3 and TRBJ1-1; TRBD1 might be the D (6 bases). This CDR3 is CAIREQGKNTEAFF. The DNA of the CDR3 is TGTGCCATCAGGGAACAGGGAAAGAACACTGAAGCTTTCTTT.